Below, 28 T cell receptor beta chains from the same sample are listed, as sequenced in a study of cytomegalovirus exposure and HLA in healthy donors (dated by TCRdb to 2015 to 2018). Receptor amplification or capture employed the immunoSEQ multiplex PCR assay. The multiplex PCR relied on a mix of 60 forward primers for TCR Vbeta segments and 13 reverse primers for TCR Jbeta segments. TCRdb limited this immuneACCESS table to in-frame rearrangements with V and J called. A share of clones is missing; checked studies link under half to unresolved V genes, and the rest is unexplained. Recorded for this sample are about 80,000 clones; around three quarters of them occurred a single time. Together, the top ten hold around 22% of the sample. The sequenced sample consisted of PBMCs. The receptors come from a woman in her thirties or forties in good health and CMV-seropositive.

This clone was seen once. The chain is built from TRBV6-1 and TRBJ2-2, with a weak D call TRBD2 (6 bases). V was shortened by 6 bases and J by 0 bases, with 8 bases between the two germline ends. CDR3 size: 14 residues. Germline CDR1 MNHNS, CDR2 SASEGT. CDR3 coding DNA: TGTGCCAGCAGGGAGCGGGCGAACACCGGGGAGCTGTTTTTT. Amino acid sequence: CASRERANTGELFF.

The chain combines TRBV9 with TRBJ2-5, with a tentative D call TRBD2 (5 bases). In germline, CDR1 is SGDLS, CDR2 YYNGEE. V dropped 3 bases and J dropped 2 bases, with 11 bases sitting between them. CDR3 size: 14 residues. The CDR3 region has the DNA TGTGCCAGCAGCGCCGGACTGACACAAGAGACCCAGTACTTC. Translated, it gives CASSAGLTQETQYF.

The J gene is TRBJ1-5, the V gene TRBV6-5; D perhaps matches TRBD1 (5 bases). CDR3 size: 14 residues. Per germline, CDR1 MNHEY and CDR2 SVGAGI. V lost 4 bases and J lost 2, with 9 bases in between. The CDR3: CASSSTVRNQPQHF. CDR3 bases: TGTGCCAGCAGTTCGACAGTTCGCAATCAGCCCCAGCATTTT.

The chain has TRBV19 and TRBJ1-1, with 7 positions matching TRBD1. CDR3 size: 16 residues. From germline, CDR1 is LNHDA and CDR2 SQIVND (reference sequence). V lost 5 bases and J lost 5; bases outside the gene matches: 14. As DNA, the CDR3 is TGTGCCAGTAGTGTATCACCCACAGGGGACGGGACTGAAGCTTTCTTT. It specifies CASSVSPTGDGTEAFF.

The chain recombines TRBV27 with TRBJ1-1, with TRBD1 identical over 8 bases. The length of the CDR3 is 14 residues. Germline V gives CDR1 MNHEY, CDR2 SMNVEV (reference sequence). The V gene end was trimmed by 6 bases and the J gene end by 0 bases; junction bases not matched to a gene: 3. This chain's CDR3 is CASSRGRVNTEAFF. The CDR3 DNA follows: TGTGCCAGCAGCAGGGGGCGGGTGAACACTGAAGCTTTCTTT.

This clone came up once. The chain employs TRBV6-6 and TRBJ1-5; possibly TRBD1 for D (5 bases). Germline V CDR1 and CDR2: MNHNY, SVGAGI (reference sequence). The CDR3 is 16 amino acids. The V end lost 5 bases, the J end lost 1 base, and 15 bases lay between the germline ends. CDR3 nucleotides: TGTGCCAGCAGTACCCGGGGGTCCCGGAGCAATCAGCCCCAGCATTTT. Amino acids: CASSTRGSRSNQPQHF.

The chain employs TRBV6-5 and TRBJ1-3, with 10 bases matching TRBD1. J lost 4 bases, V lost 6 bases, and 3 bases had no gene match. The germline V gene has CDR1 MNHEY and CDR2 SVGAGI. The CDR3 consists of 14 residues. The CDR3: CASRADRGGNTIYF. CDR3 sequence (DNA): TGTGCCAGCAGGGCGGACAGGGGGGGAAACACCATATATTTT.

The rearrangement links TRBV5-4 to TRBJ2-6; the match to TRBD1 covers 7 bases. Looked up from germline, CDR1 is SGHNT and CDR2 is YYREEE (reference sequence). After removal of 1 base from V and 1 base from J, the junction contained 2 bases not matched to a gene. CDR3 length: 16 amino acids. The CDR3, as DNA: TGTGCCAGCAGCTTGAACAGGGGTTCTGGGGCCAACGTCCTGACTTTC. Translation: CASSLNRGSGANVLTF.

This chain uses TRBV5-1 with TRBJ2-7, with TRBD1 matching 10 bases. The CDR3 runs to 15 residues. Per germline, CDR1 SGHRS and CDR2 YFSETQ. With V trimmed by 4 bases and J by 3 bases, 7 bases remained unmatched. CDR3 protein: CASSETGGLGYEQYF. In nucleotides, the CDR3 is TGCGCCAGCAGCGAGACAGGGGGCCTCGGCTACGAGCAGTACTTC.

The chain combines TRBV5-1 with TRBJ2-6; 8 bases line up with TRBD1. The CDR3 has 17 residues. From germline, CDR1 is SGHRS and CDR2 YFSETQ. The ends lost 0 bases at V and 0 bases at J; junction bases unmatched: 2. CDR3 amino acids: CASSLGQGSSGANVLTF. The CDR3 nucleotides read TGCGCCAGCAGCTTGGGACAGGGGAGCTCTGGGGCCAACGTCCTGACTTTC.

The CDR3 DNA follows: TGTGCCAGCAGCTTCGCGACTTGGTACCAAGAGACCCAGTACTTC. Translated, it gives CASSFATWYQETQYF. The J gene is TRBJ2-5, the V gene TRBV7-9; D unresolved. Germline values: CDR1 SEHNR, CDR2 FQNEAQ (reference sequence). This CDR3 spans 15 amino acids. V was pared by 3 bases and J by 0 bases, with 11 bases between.

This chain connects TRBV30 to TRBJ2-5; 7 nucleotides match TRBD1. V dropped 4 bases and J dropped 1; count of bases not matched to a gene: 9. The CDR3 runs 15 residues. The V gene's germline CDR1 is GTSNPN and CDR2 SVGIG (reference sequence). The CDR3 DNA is TGTGCCTGGAAGAGCCGAGAGGGGGCCCAAGAGACCCAGTACTTC. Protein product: CAWKSREGAQETQYF.

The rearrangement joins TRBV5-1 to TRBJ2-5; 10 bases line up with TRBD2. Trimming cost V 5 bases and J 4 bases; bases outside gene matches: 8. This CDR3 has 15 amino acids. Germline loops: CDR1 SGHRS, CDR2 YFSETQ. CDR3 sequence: CASSGSGGIRETQYF. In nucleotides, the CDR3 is TGCGCCAGCAGTGGTAGCGGGGGGATCAGAGAGACCCAGTACTTC.

The CDR3 sequence: CASSLVTRGQNSPLHF. The CDR3, as DNA: TGTGCCAGCAGCTTAGTTACGAGGGGGCAAAATTCACCCCTCCACTTT. The V call is TRBV7-9, the J call TRBJ1-6; 7 bases match TRBD1. Per germline, CDR1 SEHNR and CDR2 FQNEAQ (reference sequence). The CDR3 has 16 residues. Trimming removed 1 base from V and 7 bases from J; junction bases left unmatched: 7. Full variable domain (rest looked up from reference TRBV7-9 and TRBJ1-6): DTGVSQNPRHKITKRGQNVTFRCDPISEHNRLYWYRQTLGQGPEFLTYFQNEAQLEKSRLLSDRFSAERPKGSFSTLEIQRTEQGDSAMYLCASSLVTRGQNSPLHFGNGTRLTVT.

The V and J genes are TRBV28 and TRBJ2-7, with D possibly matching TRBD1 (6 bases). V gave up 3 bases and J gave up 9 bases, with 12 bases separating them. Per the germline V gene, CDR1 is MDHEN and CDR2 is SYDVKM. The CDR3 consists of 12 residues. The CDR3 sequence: CASSLLGAVQYF. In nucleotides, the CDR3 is TGTGCCAGCAGTTTGTTGGGGGCGGTGCAGTACTTC.

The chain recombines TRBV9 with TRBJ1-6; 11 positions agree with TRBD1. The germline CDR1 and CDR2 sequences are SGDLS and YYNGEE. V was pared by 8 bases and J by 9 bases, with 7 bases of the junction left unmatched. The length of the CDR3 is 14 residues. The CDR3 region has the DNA TGTGCCAGTGGACAGGGGGCAGTAAGTTCACCCCTCCACTTT. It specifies CASGQGAVSSPLHF.

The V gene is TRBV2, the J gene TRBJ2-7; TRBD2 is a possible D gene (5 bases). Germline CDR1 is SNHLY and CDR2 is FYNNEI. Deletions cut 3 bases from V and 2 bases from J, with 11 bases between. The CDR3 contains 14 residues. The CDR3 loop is CASSESGTTYEQYF. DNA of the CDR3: TGTGCCAGCAGTGAGAGCGGAACCACCTACGAGCAGTACTTC.

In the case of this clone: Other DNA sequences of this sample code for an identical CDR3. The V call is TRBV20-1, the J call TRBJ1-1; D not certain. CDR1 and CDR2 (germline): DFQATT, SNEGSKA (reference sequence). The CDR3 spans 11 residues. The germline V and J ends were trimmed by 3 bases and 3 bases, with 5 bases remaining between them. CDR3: CSASADTEAFF. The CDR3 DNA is TGCAGTGCTAGCGCGGACACTGAAGCTTTCTTT.

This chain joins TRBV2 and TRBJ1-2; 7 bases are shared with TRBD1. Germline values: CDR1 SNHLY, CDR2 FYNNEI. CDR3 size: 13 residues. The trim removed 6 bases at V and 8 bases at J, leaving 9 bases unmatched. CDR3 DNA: TGTGCCAGCAGGGTAGGGACAGCTGTAGGCTACACCTTC. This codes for CASRVGTAVGYTF.

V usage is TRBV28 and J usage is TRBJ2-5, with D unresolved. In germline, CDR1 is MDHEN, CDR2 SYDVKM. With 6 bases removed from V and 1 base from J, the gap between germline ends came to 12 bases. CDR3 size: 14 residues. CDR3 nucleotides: TGTGCCAGCAGCCACAGAACCTTCCAAGAGACCCAGTACTTC. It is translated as CASSHRTFQETQYF.

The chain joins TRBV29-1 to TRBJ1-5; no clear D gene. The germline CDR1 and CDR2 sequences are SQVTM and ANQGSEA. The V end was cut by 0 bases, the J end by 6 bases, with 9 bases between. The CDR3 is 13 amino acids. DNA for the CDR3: TGCAGCGTTGAAGAAACGCGAGGTCAGCCCCAGCATTTT. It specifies CSVEETRGQPQHF.

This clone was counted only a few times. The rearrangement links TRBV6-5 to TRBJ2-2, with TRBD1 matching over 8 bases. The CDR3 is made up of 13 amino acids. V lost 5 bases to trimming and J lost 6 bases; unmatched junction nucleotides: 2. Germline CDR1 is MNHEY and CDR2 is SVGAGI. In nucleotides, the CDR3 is TGTGCCAGCAGTCGACAGGGGCCCGGGGAGCTGTTTTTT. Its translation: CASSRQGPGELFF.

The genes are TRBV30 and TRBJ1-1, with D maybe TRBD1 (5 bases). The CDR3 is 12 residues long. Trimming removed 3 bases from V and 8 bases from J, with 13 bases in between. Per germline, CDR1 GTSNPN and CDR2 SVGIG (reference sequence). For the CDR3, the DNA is TGTGCCTGGAGCCCCAGGGTTCACGAAGCTTTCTTT. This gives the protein CAWSPRVHEAFF.

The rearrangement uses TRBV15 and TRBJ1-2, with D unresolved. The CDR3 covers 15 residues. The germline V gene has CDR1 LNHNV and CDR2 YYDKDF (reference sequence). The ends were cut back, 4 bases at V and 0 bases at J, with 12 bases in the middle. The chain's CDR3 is CATSIGPWANYGYTF. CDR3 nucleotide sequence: TGTGCCACCAGCATTGGGCCTTGGGCTAACTATGGCTACACCTTC. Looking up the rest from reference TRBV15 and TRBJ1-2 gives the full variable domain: DAMVIQNPRYQVTQFGKPVTLSCSQTLNHNVMYWYQQKSSQAPKLLFHYYDKDFNNEADTPDNFQSRRPNTSFCFLDIRSPGLGDTAMYLCATSIGPWANYGYTFGSGTRLTVV.

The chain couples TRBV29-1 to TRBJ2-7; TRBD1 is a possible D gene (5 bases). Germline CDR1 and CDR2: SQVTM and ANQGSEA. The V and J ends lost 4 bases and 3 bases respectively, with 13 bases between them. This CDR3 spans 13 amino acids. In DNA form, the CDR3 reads TGCAGCGTTGGAGGACATCTTGGCTACGAGCAGTACTTC. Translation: CSVGGHLGYEQYF.

The CDR3 protein is CASSDPGRGVHNSPLHF. In nucleotides, the CDR3 is TGTGCCAGCAGTGACCCAGGACGGGGGGTACATAATTCACCCCTCCACTTT. The chain joins TRBV6-1 to TRBJ1-6; D possibly corresponds to TRBD1 (5 bases). V was trimmed by 3 bases and J by 5 bases, leaving 17 bases between them. The CDR3 covers 17 residues. CDR1 is MNHNS and CDR2 is SASEGT in the germline V gene.

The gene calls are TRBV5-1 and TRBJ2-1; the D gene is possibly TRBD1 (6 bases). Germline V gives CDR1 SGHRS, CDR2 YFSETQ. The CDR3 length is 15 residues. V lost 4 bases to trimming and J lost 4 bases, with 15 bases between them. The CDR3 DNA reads TGCGCCAGCAGCCCGGGACACACCCTTTACAATGAGCAGTTCTTC. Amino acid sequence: CASSPGHTLYNEQFF.

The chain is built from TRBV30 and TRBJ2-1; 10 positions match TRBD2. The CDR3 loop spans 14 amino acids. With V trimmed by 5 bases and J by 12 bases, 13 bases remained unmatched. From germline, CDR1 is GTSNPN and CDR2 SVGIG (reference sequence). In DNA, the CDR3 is TGTGCCTGGGGTCTAGCGGGGGTGGGCAGTGGGCAGTTCTTC. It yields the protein CAWGLAGVGSGQFF.